This T cell receptor (beta chain) was obtained from a study of beta chain features in type 1 diabetes (dated 2018 in TCRdb). Notes on the research overall: No differences in mean age, gender distribution, total cell number or subset yield were found between patients and healthy donors. A total of approximately 110,000,000 sorted cells were examined across all samples, and a strong correlation was observed between cell number per subset and RNA yield. The study compared the TCRB repertoires of sorted circulating CD4+ T cell subsets in recently diagnosed type 1 diabetes patients with those in matched healthy donors. Whereas all 30 or so donors provided naive and central memory subsets, regulatory and stem cell-like memory subsets were isolated from just 8 patients and about 8 healthy donors.

The entire amount of isolated RNA was reverse transcribed using the High Capacity cDNA Reverse Transcription Kit, so the sequenced TCRB transcripts were expressed ones. Deep immunoSEQ sequencing was applied to naive, central memory and regulatory T cell samples, giving an average of about 3.7 million total reads per sample. After sorted cells were lysed in RLT buffer, RNA was extracted with DNase-treated RNeasy Micro or Mini kits, with the choice depending on cell number. To prevent cross-contamination, every cell subset was processed on its own, while patient and healthy donor samples were processed together. TCRB sequences were amplified from cDNA with the immunoSEQ multiplex PCR, producing 87-bp fragments spanning the CDR3 region. Amplicons were sequenced on the Illumina HiSeq platform. The study's processing was this. PCR bias was corrected computationally using synthetic template baselines, and reads within Hamming distance 2 were collapsed, with unmergeable singletons discarded. By aligning reads against IMGT, V, D and J genes, CDR3 length, and insertions or deletions at six rearrangement sites were assigned. Within each subset, clonotype counts were normalized to the number of sorted cells before true diversity and Gini coefficients were calculated with the tcR R package. Repertoire sharing was quantified using the overlap coefficient calculated on TCRB nucleotide sequences. Drawn from immuneACCESS, this table holds only the in-frame rearrangements with V and J called that TCRdb kept. Clones are partly lost; checked studies trace under half to an unresolved V gene and leave the rest unexplained. V, J and clone size reflect that table, while D and trimming were determined from the DNA. This sample has around 160,000 clones in its table, and about 44% of those were observed once. 0.35% to 0.45% of the sample goes to the ten largest clones.

Summary of the overall study and its limitations: PCR may preferentially amplify shorter templates, but because patient and control samples were amplified and corrected together, any resulting skew would affect both groups equally. Sequencing cDNA rather than genomic DNA could over-represent highly expressing activated cells, although activation and CD3 levels did not differ between groups. Patients with type 1 diabetes made fewer insertions and deleted more nucleotides at VDJ recombination sites, implying thymic rearrangement abnormalities. Only small numbers of individuals were included in the HLA sub-analyses, which left unresolved whether HLA type had any influence on TCRB rearrangement. Naive, central memory and regulatory TCRB repertoires appeared to be more similar among patients than among healthy donors. A moderate but significant shortening of TCRB CDR3 length was observed in type 1 diabetes patients in all four CD4+ subsets.

From each donor, a single peripheral blood sample of approximately 0.11 L on average was drawn into heparinised tubes. A BD FACSAria II was used to sort naive, central memory, regulatory and stem cell-like memory CD4+ T cells with a panel that included CD45RO, CCR7, CD25, CD127, CD95 and CD27. Every sorted population had a purity above 95%. PBMCs were isolated immediately by Lymphoprep density gradient centrifugation and stained directly without culture. To minimize batch effects, samples were stained and sorted in pairs, one healthy donor with one patient per experiment. Notes on this clone: Its antigen has not been determined. Base-call qualities are not available, and no considerably larger clone is one nucleotide away.

Trimming removed 3 bases from V and 3 bases from J, leaving 11 bases between the germline ends. CDR1 SQVTM and CDR2 ANQGSEA were looked up in the germline V gene. The CDR3 starts with the cysteine, ends with the phenylalanine, and has 14 residues. The DNA shown is the 42-base CDR3, in frame from base 1. Sequenced: Tregs from blood. The label giving this sample's cell subset or site can be read as: regulatory CD4+ T cells. Recombination connected TRBV29-1 to TRBJ2-2, with a tentative D gene TRBD1 over 6 matching bases. The TCR was taken from a man aged 18 to 29 in good health. The CDR3 protein sequence reads: CSVDRGRDTGELFF. The nucleotide sequence reads as follows: TGCAGCGTTGACAGGGGCAGGGACACCGGGGAGCTGTTTTTT.